Listed below are T cell receptor beta chains from one sample, sequenced in a study of OX40 agonist ivuxolimab in advanced cancers. Only in-frame clones appear in the TCRdb table, and some are missing; sequencing was by immunoSEQ multiplex PCR. The data show about 70,000 clones, approximately 80% seen once. This material consisted of CD4+ or CD8+ T cells sorted from blood, taken in a trial of the OX40 agonist ivuxolimab. All receptors come from an adult with an advanced solid tumor such as melanoma, head and neck, liver or kidney cancer. Each CDR3 is given without its conserved first and last residue. D genes are given only for firm matches.

j_gene,v_gene,d_gene,CDR3aa
TRBJ2-1,TRBV10-3,.,AISESGAGSYNEQF
TRBJ1-1,TRBV11-1,.,ASSLRTSMNTEAF
TRBJ1-2,TRBV18,TRBD1,ASSRTGGGPFGYT
TRBJ2-7,TRBV28,.,ASSDTGVEQY
TRBJ2-7,TRBV7-9,.,ASSLRISYEQY
TRBJ2-1,TRBV10-3,TRBD2,AISESPSGGANEQF
TRBJ1-2,TRBV5-5,.,ASSSFGDETGFT
TRBJ2-3,TRBV11-3,.,ASSLSHPRATQY
TRBJ1-2,TRBV18,.,ASSPADGTYGYT
TRBJ1-1,TRBV11-3,TRBD1,ASSFGTGGYTEAF
TRBJ2-4,TRBV4-1,.,ASSQDGQTAKNIQY
TRBJ2-5,TRBV7-9,.,ASSSFSQGETQY
TRBJ2-1,TRBV1,.,TSSQGAYNEQF
TRBJ1-3,TRBV5-6,.,ASSLSGKDTIY
TRBJ2-7,TRBV5-5,.,ASSVTDYEQY
TRBJ2-1,TRBV11-2,TRBD1,ASSSDRGYNEQF
TRBJ1-2,TRBV30,.,AWSHRDDGYT
TRBJ2-1,TRBV10-3,TRBD2,AISSSGSYNEQF
TRBJ1-2,TRBV25-1,.,ASSDPNNYGYT
TRBJ2-1,TRBV4-2,TRBD1,ASSQGDRDYNEQF
TRBJ1-1,TRBV13,.,ASSPRVLPEAF
TRBJ2-4,TRBV5-1,TRBD2,ASSLLAGDLAKNIQY
TRBJ1-1,TRBV28,.,ASSPALNTEAF
TRBJ1-6,TRBV6-4,.,ASSSYGGDLSPLH
TRBJ2-5,TRBV12-2,.,ASRTRGQAQPHQETQY
TRBJ2-5,TRBV7-9,.,ASSLGRTQETQY
TRBJ2-2,TRBV29-1,TRBD2,SVRRGENTGELF
TRBJ1-2,TRBV1,.,TSSQVYT
TRBJ2-1,TRBV11-3,TRBD2,ASSSQTSGNNEQF
TRBJ1-1,TRBV7-2,TRBD1,ASSLQGGNTEAF
TRBJ1-2,TRBV5-5,.,ASRAGTLGGYT
TRBJ2-2,TRBV6-5,TRBD2,ASSYFRGGGTGELF
TRBJ1-2,TRBV30,.,AWGRDRPMGYT
TRBJ1-1,TRBV11-2,.,ASSLDIEEAF
TRBJ1-3,TRBV7-2,.,ASSLYDPESTIY
TRBJ1-6,TRBV19,.,ASSISWAAESPLH
TRBJ2-5,TRBV18,.,ASSSLQETQY
TRBJ1-1,TRBV6-6,.,ASSSVLYTEAF
TRBJ2-7,TRBV19,TRBD1,ASMGQGTYEQY
TRBJ1-4,TRBV7-9,.,ASEGVRELF
TRBJ1-2,TRBV18,.,ASSPGVHSYGYT
TRBJ1-4,TRBV28,.,ASSLDEKLF
TRBJ2-1,TRBV11-3,.,ASSSFQEPNEQF
TRBJ2-2,TRBV4-1,TRBD1,ASSYDRDRNTGELF
TRBJ2-3,TRBV5-1,.,ASSLGGAGTDTQY
TRBJ1-2,TRBV6-1,.,ASSEVSDTLGGYT
TRBJ1-3,TRBV19,.,ASSIQAGSISSGNTIY
TRBJ2-3,TRBV6-1,.,ASSVRGGPDTQY
TRBJ2-2,TRBV14,TRBD2,ASSQQLAGTGELF
TRBJ2-6,TRBV30,.,AWRSGGSGANVLT
TRBJ2-7,TRBV7-7,TRBD1,ASSLEVGQGHEQY
TRBJ2-5,TRBV7-8,.,ASSSVNLQETQY
TRBJ2-7,TRBV6-5,TRBD1,ASRVGQGVYEQY